This is a list of T cell receptor beta chains from one sample in a study of siplizumab effects on memory and regulatory T cells. Here immunoSEQ multiplex PCR was the method, and the copy in TCRdb shows in-frame clones only, minus some. The sample has fewer than 80,000 clones, approximately 93% seen once; the top ten hold 5%. The sequenced sample consisted of CD8+ T cells sorted from blood. The receptor set was obtained from a human donor in good health. CDR3s leave out the opening cysteine and the closing phenylalanine or tryptophan. A D gene is named only where the DNA matches it firmly.

>-|TRBV7-9|-
ASRWLSSYEQY
>TRBJ1-4|TRBV5-1|-
ASSTGGDHEKLF
>TRBJ1-1|TRBV5-4|-
ASSWLRDHTEAF
>TRBJ2-7|TRBV5-4|TRBD1
ASSVGTAYEQY
>TRBJ1-5|TRBV5-6|-
ASSLGLVQDQPQH
>TRBJ2-7|TRBV29-1|TRBD1
SVPGTGGQYEQY
>TRBJ1-5|TRBV2|TRBD1
ASSVQGFDQPQH
>TRBJ2-1|TRBV11-2|-
ASSLGLALYNEQF
>TRBJ2-5|TRBV2|TRBD2
ASRAGLASETQY
>TRBJ2-1|TRBV4-3|TRBD2
ASSQDATGGHNEQF
>TRBJ2-3|TRBV9|TRBD2
ASTVAGSTDTQY
>TRBJ1-5|TRBV15|-
ATSSSGLLDQPQH
>TRBJ2-7|TRBV10-2|-
ASNPTGGELGSEQY
>TRBJ1-1|TRBV4-1|TRBD1
ASSLSGTGSTEAF
>TRBJ2-5|TRBV7-9|-
ASSPFGGSIY
>TRBJ2-7|TRBV18|-
ASSPDETPTYEQY
>TRBJ2-1|TRBV6-5|TRBD2
ASTNQRGGQNEQF
>TRBJ2-1|TRBV7-9|TRBD2
ASSLALASGGRDEQF
>TRBJ1-1|TRBV6-5|-
ASSYSNGGEAF
>TRBJ2-3|TRBV2|-
ASSDRTVSDTQY
>TRBJ2-2|TRBV29-1|TRBD2
SVQRGGGELF
>TRBJ2-1|TRBV4-1|-
ASSQDQEQYNEQF